The present entry profiles one TCR beta chain with its context. Priming with a constant-region primer yielded TCR beta cDNA from approximately 500 ng total RNA. The TCR beta library was amplified through three nested multiplex PCR rounds in a modified ARM-PCR procedure. A C-beta reverse primer was combined with TRBV1-TRBV30 forward primers in the first two PCR rounds, and each round had approximately 10 cycles. TCRdb called the multiplex PCR reads again in MiXCR, with one record for every CDR3 protein. The data contain 150,000 to 200,000 distinct CDR3 sequences, about 85% of them singletons. From unsorted bulk tissue weighing about 20-32 mg, DNA and RNA were co-extracted. Every tumor contributed samples taken at five separate regions. J gave up 4 bases and V 11 bases, and 12 bases lay outside the gene matches. The CDR3 is 14 residues long. Germline V gene data show CDR1 as WNHNN and CDR2 as SYGVQD (reference sequence).

The sample originates from a study of tumor-infiltrating lymphocytes in primary liver carcinoma. The J gene is TRBJ2-7, the V gene TRBV10-1, with 9 bases identical to TRBD2. This receptor was identified in a man in his forties with primary liver carcinoma and hepatitis B virus infection. Sequenced: tumor tissue from primary liver carcinoma. CDR3 coding DNA: TGCGCCGACAGTGCGGAGACTAGCGGATACGAGCAGTACTTC. Translated: CADSAETSGYEQYF.